The 22 T cell receptor beta chains reported below all come from one sample, sequenced in a study of cytomegalovirus exposure and HLA in healthy donors. TCRdb's table, derived via immunoSEQ multiplex PCR, lists solely in-frame clones and lacks some. Counted here are 350,000 or so clones, roughly 88% occurring once; the ten biggest clones make up 0.7% to 0.85%. Sequencing was done on a sample of PBMCs. The receptors here all came from a woman between 18 and 29 years old in good health and CMV-seronegative.

V gene TRBV27 combines with J gene TRBJ1-4; 7 bases are a match to TRBD1. Unmatched junction bases numbered 9, after V lost 6 bases and J lost 8 bases. Germline CDR1 reads MNHEY; CDR2 reads SMNVEV (reference sequence). This CDR3 is 14 amino acids long. This CDR3 reads CASSTTGIGEKLFF. The CDR3, as DNA: TGTGCCAGCAGCACGACAGGGATCGGGGAAAAACTGTTTTTT. Full variable domain (missing parts from reference TRBV27 and TRBJ1-4): EAQVTQNPRYLITVTGKKLTVTCSQNMNHEYMSWYRQDPGLGLRQIYYSMNVEVTDKGDVPEGYKVSRKEKRNFPLILESPSPNQTSLYFCASSTTGIGEKLFFGSGTQLSVL.

This chain uses TRBV4-3 with TRBJ2-3; 12 bases are a match to TRBD2. The germline gives CDR1 LGHNA, CDR2 YSLEER. V lost 0 bases and J lost 0; bases outside the gene matches: 7. The length of the CDR3 is 19 residues. The CDR3 loop is CASSQDRTSGTASTDTQYF. The CDR3 bases are TGCGCCAGCAGCCAAGATAGGACTAGCGGGACAGCTAGCACAGATACGCAGTATTTT.

The V gene is TRBV11-2, the J gene TRBJ1-2; tentative D call: TRBD1 (6 bases). This CDR3 is built from 13 residues. The V end lost 5 bases, the J end lost 3 bases, and 10 bases lay between the germline ends. CDR1 is SGHAT, CDR2 FQNNGV, per germline. The CDR3, as DNA: TGTGCCAGCAGCCCACAGGGCGACTATGGCTACACCTTC. This gives the protein CASSPQGDYGYTF.

This clone was counted a single time. The chain couples TRBV5-1 to TRBJ2-3; 10 positions agree with TRBD2. J lost 4 bases, V lost 0 bases, and 8 bases had no gene match. In germline, CDR1 is SGHRS, CDR2 YFSETQ. CDR3 size: 17 residues. CDR3 bases: TGCGCCAGCAGCTTGGCGCAAGGACTAGCGGAAGCAGATACGCAGTATTTT. Protein sequence: CASSLAQGLAEADTQYF. The whole variable domain, remainder taken from reference TRBV5-1 and TRBJ2-3, is KAGVTQTPRYLIKTRGQQVTLSCSPISGHRSVSWYQQTPGQGLQFLFEYFSETQRNKGNFPGRFSGRQFSNSRSEMNVSTLELGDSALYLCASSLAQGLAEADTQYFGPGTRLTVL.

The CDR3 coding sequence is TGTGCCAGCAGTTACTCCGGACAGGGGAAAGGGGAGACCCAGTACTTC. This sequence encodes CASSYSGQGKGETQYF. The rearrangement uses TRBV6-5 and TRBJ2-5; 9 nucleotides match TRBD1. V dropped 0 bases and J dropped 5; count of bases not matched to a gene: 7. This CDR3 has 16 residues. CDR1 and CDR2 from the germline V gene are MNHEY and SVGAGI.

The chain combines TRBV7-8 with TRBJ2-7, with a weak D call TRBD1 (5 bases). The germline V gene encodes CDR1 SGHVS and CDR2 FQNEAQ. V was pared by 6 bases and J by 4 bases, with 19 bases between. The CDR3 contains 15 residues. The CDR3 spells CASRGLPGSLYEQYF. For the CDR3, the DNA is TGTGCCAGCAGGGGGCTACCAGGATCCTTGTACGAGCAGTACTTC.

V usage is TRBV5-1 and J usage is TRBJ2-1; D is perhaps TRBD2 (6 bases). This CDR3 is built from 14 residues. The V end lost 4 bases, the J end lost 5 bases, and 13 bases lay between the germline ends. Germline values: CDR1 SGHRS, CDR2 YFSETQ. The chain's CDR3 is CASSPPTSNNEQFF. DNA for the CDR3: TGCGCCAGCAGCCCGCCGACTAGTAACAATGAGCAGTTCTTC.

The chain uses TRBV9 and TRBJ2-3, with 12 positions matching TRBD2. The CDR3 spans 17 residues. J lost 3 bases, V lost 1 base, and 6 bases had no gene match. CDR1 and CDR2 (germline): SGDLS, YYNGEE. The CDR3 nucleotides are TGTGCCAGCAGCGTATCCGGACTAGCGGGATTAACAGATACGCAGTATTTT. Translating gives CASSVSGLAGLTDTQYF.

The gene calls are TRBV5-1 and TRBJ2-1; TRBD2 might be the D (5 bases). Germline CDR1 SGHRS, CDR2 YFSETQ. The CDR3 sequence is 17 residues long. Trimming took off 0 bases at V and 7 bases at J, with 20 bases between the two ends. The CDR3 reads CASSLAFGPGFRNEQFF. The CDR3 DNA follows: TGCGCCAGCAGCTTGGCCTTCGGCCCGGGGTTTAGGAATGAGCAGTTCTTC.

The chain joins TRBV4-3 to TRBJ2-1, with a tentative D call TRBD2 (6 bases). The CDR3 spans 15 residues. The V gene's germline CDR1 is LGHNA and CDR2 YSLEER. Between the trimmed V and J ends, which lost 2 bases and 3 bases, there was a span of 11 bases. The DNA of the CDR3 is TGCGCCAGCAGCCAAAGGAGGGCCCACTACAATGAGCAGTTCTTC. Amino acids: CASSQRRAHYNEQFF.

This CDR3 is CSSLSGSYNEQFF. Written as DNA, the CDR3 is TGCAGCTCCCTTAGCGGATCCTACAATGAGCAGTTCTTC. The chain uses TRBV29-1 and TRBJ2-1, with D perhaps TRBD2 (6 bases). This CDR3 is 13 amino acids long. The germline V gene encodes CDR1 SQVTM and CDR2 ANQGSEA. V gave up 8 bases and J gave up 1 base, with 12 bases separating them.

This chain connects TRBV5-1 to TRBJ2-1, with D perhaps TRBD1 (6 bases). Germline V gene sequence: CDR1 SGHRS, CDR2 YFSETQ. CDR3 length: 15 amino acids. V dropped 0 bases and J dropped 8 bases, with 15 bases sitting between them. CDR3 bases: TGCGCCAGCAGCTTGGAACAGGGCGGTATAGATGAGCAGTTCTTC. Translated: CASSLEQGGIDEQFF.

This sequence joins TRBV6-5 and TRBJ2-3; D ambiguous. This CDR3 is 14 amino acids long. CDR1 and CDR2 (germline): MNHEY, SVGAGI. V was pared by 7 bases and J by 0 bases, with 11 bases between. The CDR3 region is CASMRRASTDTQYF. Here the CDR3 DNA reads TGTGCCAGCATGAGGCGTGCTAGCACAGATACGCAGTATTTT.

The chain recombines TRBV6-5 with TRBJ2-7; 9 nucleotides agree with TRBD1. V trimming: 2 bases; J trimming: 2 bases; junction bases outside the gene matches: 4. The length of the CDR3 is 15 residues. Looked up from germline, CDR1 is MNHEY and CDR2 is SVGAGI. The CDR3 sequence is CASSYSGTGPYEQYF. The CDR3 region has the DNA TGTGCCAGCAGTTACAGTGGGACAGGGCCCTACGAGCAGTACTTC.

The chain links TRBV29-1 to TRBJ2-5, with TRBD2 matching over 7 bases. Germline CDR1 and CDR2: SQVTM and ANQGSEA. The CDR3 spans 11 residues. Unmatched junction bases numbered 3, after V lost 4 bases and J lost 7 bases. The CDR3 nucleotides are TGCAGCGTTGGGGAGGGAGGGACCCAGTACTTC. This sequence encodes CSVGEGGTQYF.

This chain links TRBV6-1 with TRBJ2-3, with D perhaps TRBD2 (5 bases). The CDR3 has 12 residues. Germline lookup yields CDR1 MNHNS and CDR2 SASEGT. Trimming stripped 2 bases from V and 6 bases from J, with 6 bases between. CDR3 amino acids: CASSETGDTQYF. CDR3 nucleotides: TGTGCCAGCAGTGAAACGGGGGATACGCAGTATTTT.

Only a few counts were recorded for this clone. The chain is built from TRBV4-1 and TRBJ1-1; 8 bases match TRBD1. Trimming removed 4 bases from V and 2 bases from J; junction bases left unmatched: 24. Germline V gene lookup returns CDR1 MGHRA and CDR2 YSYEKL. The CDR3 covers 21 residues. Here the CDR3 reads CASSPPKPLRHRGIINTEAFF. The CDR3, as DNA: TGCGCCAGCAGCCCACCAAAGCCCCTTCGTCACAGGGGGATAATCAACACTGAAGCTTTCTTT.

This clone was detected only once. The chain has TRBV5-1 and TRBJ2-7, with 7 bases identical to TRBD1. J lost 6 bases, V lost 5 bases, and 14 bases had no gene match. Looked up from germline, CDR1 is SGHRS and CDR2 is YFSETQ. The CDR3 contains 15 residues. CDR3 loop: CASSFEQGSLGEQYF. The CDR3, as DNA: TGCGCCAGCAGTTTTGAACAGGGGTCCCTTGGCGAGCAGTACTTC.

CDR3 nucleotide sequence: TGTGCCATCGTGGTACTCGGGTATGGCTACACCTTC. It codes for CAIVVLGYGYTF. The V and J genes are TRBV7-9 and TRBJ1-2; D gene uncertain. Germline V CDR1 and CDR2: SEHNR, FQNEAQ (reference sequence). The length of the CDR3 is 12 residues. Deletions cut 10 bases from V and 5 bases from J, with 14 bases between.

This chain uses TRBV11-3 with TRBJ2-1; the D is unclear. The V gene lost 2 bases and the J gene lost 8 bases, with 10 bases spanning the gap. This CDR3 region has 13 residues. Looked up from germline, CDR1 is SGHNT and CDR2 is YENEEA. DNA for the CDR3: TGTGCCAGCAGCTTACCACTTGCCGATGAGCAGTTCTTC. It yields the protein CASSLPLADEQFF.

This clone appeared many times. The rearrangement links TRBV7-8 to TRBJ2-4; TRBD2 is a possible D gene (6 bases). V dropped 2 bases and J dropped 7 bases, with 12 bases sitting between them. In germline, CDR1 is SGHVS, CDR2 FQNEAQ. The CDR3 extends over 14 amino acids. CDR3 in DNA: TGTGCCAGCAGCTTAACCCAGGAGGGGAACATTCAGTACTTC. It yields the protein CASSLTQEGNIQYF. Complete variable domain (other parts from reference TRBV7-8 and TRBJ2-4): GAGVSQSPRYKVAKRGQDVALRCDPISGHVSLFWYQQALGQGPEFLTYFQNEAQLDKSGLPSDRFFAERPEGSVSTLKIQRTQQEDSAVYLCASSLTQEGNIQYFGAGTRLSVL.

The rearrangement uses TRBV6-5 and TRBJ2-7; 11 nucleotides line up with TRBD1. The V gene's germline CDR1 is MNHEY and CDR2 SVGAGI. V trimming: 6 bases; J trimming: 7 bases; junction bases outside the gene matches: 8. The CDR3 consists of 14 residues. The CDR3 reads CASRGGGQGVEQYF. CDR3 bases: TGTGCCAGCAGGGGTGGGGGACAGGGGGTTGAGCAGTACTTC.